Each of the 4 T cell receptor beta chains below was sequenced from the same sample in a study of cytomegalovirus exposure and HLA in healthy donors. The primer mix had 60 Vbeta and 13 Jbeta primers. Clones were sequenced by immunoSEQ multiplex PCR, and TCRdb holds only the in-frame ones, with some missing. The sample lists about 140,000 clones; over 75% were seen once. The specimen was PBMCs. These receptors originate from a woman between 45 and 60 years old in good health and CMV-seropositive.

Turning to this clone: The junction differs from germline at one of its ends, possibly a read error. The chain recombines TRBV28 with TRBJ2-4, with 8 bases aligning to TRBD1. Germline loops: CDR1 MDHEN, CDR2 SYDVKM. The CDR3 runs to 16 residues. CDR3 sequence reads: CASSSGGRGAKNSQYF. CDR3 DNA: TGTGCCAGCAGTTCAGGGGGCAGGGGAGCCAAAAACAGTCAGTACTTC.

The rearrangement joins TRBV4-1 to TRBJ1-4, with a tentative D call TRBD1 (5 bases). Between the trimmed V and J ends, which lost 4 bases and 6 bases, there was a span of 15 bases. Germline V gives CDR1 MGHRA, CDR2 YSYEKL. The CDR3 has 15 residues. The CDR3 region has the DNA TGCGCCAGCAGCCTGAGTCAGGGCGCGTATGAAAAACTGTTTTTT. Protein: CASSLSQGAYEKLFF.

The chain is built from TRBV2 and TRBJ1-1; a possible D gene is TRBD1 (6 bases). CDR1 is SNHLY, CDR2 FYNNEI, per germline. V was pared by 11 bases and J by 1 base, with 14 bases between. The CDR3 totals 13 residues. Here the CDR3 reads CAGGAASNTEAFF. In nucleotides, the CDR3 is TGTGCCGGGGGGGCAGCTTCGAACACTGAAGCTTTCTTT.

The CDR3 DNA sequence: TGTGCCAGCAGCTTAGAGGTAGCGGGGGGCCGGAATGAGCAGTTCTTC. The encoded protein is CASSLEVAGGRNEQFF. The chain uses TRBV7-2 and TRBJ2-1; 10 positions agree with TRBD2. The CDR3 totals 16 residues. The V gene's germline CDR1 is SGHTA and CDR2 FQGNSA. Losses at the gene ends were 1 base for V and 7 bases for J; bases not matched to a gene: 7.